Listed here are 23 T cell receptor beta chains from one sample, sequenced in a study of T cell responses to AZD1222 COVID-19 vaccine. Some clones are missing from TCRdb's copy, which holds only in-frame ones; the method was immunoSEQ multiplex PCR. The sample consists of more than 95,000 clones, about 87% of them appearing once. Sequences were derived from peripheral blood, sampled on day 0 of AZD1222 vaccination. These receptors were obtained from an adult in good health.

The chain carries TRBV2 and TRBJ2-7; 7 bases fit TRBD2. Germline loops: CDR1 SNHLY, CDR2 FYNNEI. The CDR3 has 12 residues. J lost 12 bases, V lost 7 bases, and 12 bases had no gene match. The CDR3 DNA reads TGTGCCAGCATTCCTCAGGGAGGGACTTCGTACTTC. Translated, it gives CASIPQGGTSYF.

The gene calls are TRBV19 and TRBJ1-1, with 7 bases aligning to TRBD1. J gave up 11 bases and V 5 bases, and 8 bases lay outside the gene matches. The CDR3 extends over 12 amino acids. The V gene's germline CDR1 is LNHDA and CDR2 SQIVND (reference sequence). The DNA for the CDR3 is TGTGCCAGTAGTCGGCAGGGGGGCCACGCTTTCTTT. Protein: CASSRQGGHAFF. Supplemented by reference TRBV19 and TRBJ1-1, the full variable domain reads DGGITQSPKYLFRKEGQNVTLSCEQNLNHDAMYWYRQDPGQGLRLIYYSQIVNDFQKGDIAEGYSVSREKKESFPLTVTSAQKNPTAFYLCASSRQGGHAFFGQGTRLTVV.

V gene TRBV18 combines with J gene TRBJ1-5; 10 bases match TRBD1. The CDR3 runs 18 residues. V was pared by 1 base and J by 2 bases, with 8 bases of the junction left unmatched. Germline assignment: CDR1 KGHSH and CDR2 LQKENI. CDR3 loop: CASSPLAFGTGGNQPQHF. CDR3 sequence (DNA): TGTGCCAGCTCACCACTGGCCTTCGGGACAGGGGGCAATCAGCCCCAGCATTTT.

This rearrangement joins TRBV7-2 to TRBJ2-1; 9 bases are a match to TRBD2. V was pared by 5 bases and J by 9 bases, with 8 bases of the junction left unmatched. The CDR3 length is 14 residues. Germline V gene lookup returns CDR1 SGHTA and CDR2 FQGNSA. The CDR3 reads CASSLGLAGVEQFF. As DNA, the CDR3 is TGTGCCAGCAGCCTGGGCTTAGCGGGAGTTGAGCAGTTCTTC.

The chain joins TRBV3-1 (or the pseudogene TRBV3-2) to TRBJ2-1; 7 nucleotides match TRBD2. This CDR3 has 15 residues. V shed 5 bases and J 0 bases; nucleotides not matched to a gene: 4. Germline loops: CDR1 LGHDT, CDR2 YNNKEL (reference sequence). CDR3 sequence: CASSGSGVSYNEQFF. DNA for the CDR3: TGTGCCAGCAGCGGCAGCGGGGTCTCCTACAATGAGCAGTTCTTC.

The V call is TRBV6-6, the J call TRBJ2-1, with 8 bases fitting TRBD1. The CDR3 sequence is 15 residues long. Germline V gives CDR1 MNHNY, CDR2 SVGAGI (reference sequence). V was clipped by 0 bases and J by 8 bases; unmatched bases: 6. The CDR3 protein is CASSYSRQGSDEQFF. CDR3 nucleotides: TGTGCCAGCAGTTACTCGAGACAGGGGAGCGATGAGCAGTTCTTC.

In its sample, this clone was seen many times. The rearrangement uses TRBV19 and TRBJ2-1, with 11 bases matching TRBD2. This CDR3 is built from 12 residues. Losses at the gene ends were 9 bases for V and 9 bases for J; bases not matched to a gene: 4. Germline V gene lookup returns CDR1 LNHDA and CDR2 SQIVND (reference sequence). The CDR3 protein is CASTSGSLEQFF. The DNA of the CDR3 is TGTGCCAGCACTAGCGGGAGTCTTGAGCAGTTCTTC.

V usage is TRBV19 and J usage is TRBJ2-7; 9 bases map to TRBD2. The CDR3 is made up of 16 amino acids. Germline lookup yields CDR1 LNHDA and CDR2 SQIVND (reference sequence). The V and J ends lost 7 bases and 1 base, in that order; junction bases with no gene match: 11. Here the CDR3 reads CASTRVAGDPSYEQYF. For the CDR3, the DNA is TGTGCCAGTACGAGAGTAGCGGGGGACCCTTCCTACGAGCAGTACTTC. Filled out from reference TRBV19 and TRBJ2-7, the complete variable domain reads DGGITQSPKYLFRKEGQNVTLSCEQNLNHDAMYWYRQDPGQGLRLIYYSQIVNDFQKGDIAEGYSVSREKKESFPLTVTSAQKNPTAFYLCASTRVAGDPSYEQYFGPGTRLTVT.

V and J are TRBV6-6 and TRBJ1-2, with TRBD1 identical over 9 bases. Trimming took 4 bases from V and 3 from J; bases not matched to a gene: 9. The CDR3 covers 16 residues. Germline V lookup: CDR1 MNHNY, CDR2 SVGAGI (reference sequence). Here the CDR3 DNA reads TGTGCCAGCAGTTTCAAAACAGGGGGCGCGGACTATGGCTACACCTTC. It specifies CASSFKTGGADYGYTF.

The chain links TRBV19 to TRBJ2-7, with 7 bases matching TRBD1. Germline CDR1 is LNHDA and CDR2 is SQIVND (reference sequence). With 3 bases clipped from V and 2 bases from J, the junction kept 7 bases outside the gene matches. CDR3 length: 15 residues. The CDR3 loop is CASSIGPGTAYEQYF. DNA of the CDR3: TGTGCCAGTAGTATCGGTCCCGGGACAGCCTACGAGCAGTACTTC.

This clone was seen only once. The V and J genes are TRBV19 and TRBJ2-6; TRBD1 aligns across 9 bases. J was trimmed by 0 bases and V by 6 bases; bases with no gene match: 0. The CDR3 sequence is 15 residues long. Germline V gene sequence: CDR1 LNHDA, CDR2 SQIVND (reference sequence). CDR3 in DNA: TGTGCCAGTAGGACAGGGGGCTCTGGGGCCAACGTCCTGACTTTC. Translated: CASRTGGSGANVLTF. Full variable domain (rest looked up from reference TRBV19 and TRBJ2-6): DGGITQSPKYLFRKEGQNVTLSCEQNLNHDAMYWYRQDPGQGLRLIYYSQIVNDFQKGDIAEGYSVSREKKESFPLTVTSAQKNPTAFYLCASRTGGSGANVLTFGAGSRLTVL.

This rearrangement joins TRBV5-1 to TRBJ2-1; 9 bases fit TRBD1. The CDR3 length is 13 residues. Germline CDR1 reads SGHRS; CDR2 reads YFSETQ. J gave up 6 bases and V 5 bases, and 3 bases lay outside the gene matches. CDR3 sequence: CASRDRGGNEQFF. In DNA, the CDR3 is TGCGCCAGCAGAGACAGGGGGGGCAATGAGCAGTTCTTC. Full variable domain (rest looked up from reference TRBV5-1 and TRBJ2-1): KAGVTQTPRYLIKTRGQQVTLSCSPISGHRSVSWYQQTPGQGLQFLFEYFSETQRNKGNFPGRFSGRQFSNSRSEMNVSTLELGDSALYLCASRDRGGNEQFFGPGTRLTVL.

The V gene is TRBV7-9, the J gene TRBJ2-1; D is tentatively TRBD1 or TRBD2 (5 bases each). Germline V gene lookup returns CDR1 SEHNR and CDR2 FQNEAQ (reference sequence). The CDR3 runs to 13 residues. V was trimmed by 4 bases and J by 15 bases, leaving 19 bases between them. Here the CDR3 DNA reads TGTGCCAGCAGCTACAACCCAGGGAGAGATGGGTTCTTC. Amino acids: CASSYNPGRDGFF.

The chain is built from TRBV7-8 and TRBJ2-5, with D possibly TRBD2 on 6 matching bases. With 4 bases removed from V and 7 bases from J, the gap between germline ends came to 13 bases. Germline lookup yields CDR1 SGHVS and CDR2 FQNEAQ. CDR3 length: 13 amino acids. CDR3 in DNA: TGTGCCAGCAGCTCCCAGTCCGGGGGGACCCAGTACTTC. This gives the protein CASSSQSGGTQYF. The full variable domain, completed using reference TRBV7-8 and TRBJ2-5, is GAGVSQSPRYKVAKRGQDVALRCDPISGHVSLFWYQQALGQGPEFLTYFQNEAQLDKSGLPSDRFFAERPEGSVSTLKIQRTQQEDSAVYLCASSSQSGGTQYFGPGTRLLVL.

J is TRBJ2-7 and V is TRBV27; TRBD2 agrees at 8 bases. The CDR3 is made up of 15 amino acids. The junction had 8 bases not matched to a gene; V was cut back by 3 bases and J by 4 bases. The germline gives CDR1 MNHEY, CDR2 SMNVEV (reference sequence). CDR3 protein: CASSFLSGSGYEQYF. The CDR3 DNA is TGTGCCAGCAGTTTTCTCAGCGGGAGTGGGTACGAGCAGTACTTC.

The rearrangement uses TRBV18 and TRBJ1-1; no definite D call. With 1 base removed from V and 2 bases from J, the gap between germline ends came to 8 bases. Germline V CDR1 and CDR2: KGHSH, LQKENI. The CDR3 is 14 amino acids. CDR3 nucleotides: TGTGCCAGCTCACCACTACCGGGAAACACTGAAGCTTTCTTT. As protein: CASSPLPGNTEAFF. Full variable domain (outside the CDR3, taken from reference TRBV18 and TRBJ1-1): NAGVMQNPRHLVRRRGQEARLRCSPMKGHSHVYWYRQLPEEGLKFMVYLQKENIIDESGMPKERFSAEFPKEGPSILRIQQVVRGDSAAYFCASSPLPGNTEAFFGQGTRLTVV.

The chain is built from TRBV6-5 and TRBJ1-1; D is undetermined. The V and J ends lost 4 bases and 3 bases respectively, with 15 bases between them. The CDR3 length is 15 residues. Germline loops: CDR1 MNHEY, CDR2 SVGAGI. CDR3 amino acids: CASSFMSLRDTEAFF. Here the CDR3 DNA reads TGTGCCAGCAGTTTCATGAGTTTACGGGACACTGAAGCTTTCTTT.

DNA for the CDR3: TGTGCCAGCAGCGTAGTTGAACTAGCGGGATTCTTGAATCCCTACAATGAGCAGTTCTTC. Its protein is CASSVVELAGFLNPYNEQFF. The chain links TRBV9 to TRBJ2-1; TRBD2 aligns across 10 bases. Per the germline V gene, CDR1 is SGDLS and CDR2 is YYNGEE. This CDR3 is built from 20 residues. The trim removed 0 bases at V and 2 bases at J, leaving 14 bases unmatched.

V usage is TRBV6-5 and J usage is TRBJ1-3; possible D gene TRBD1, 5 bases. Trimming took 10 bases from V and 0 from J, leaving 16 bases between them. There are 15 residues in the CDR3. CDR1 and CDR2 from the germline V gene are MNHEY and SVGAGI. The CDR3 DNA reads TGTGCCATCAAACCGGGAGGGGTCTCTGGAAACACCATATATTTT. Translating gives CAIKPGGVSGNTIYF.

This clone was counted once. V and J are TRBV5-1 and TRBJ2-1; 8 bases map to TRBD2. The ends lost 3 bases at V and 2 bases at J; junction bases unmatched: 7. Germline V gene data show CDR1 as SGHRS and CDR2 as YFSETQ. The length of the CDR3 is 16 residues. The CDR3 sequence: CASSSLTSGTYNEQFF. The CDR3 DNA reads TGCGCCAGCAGCTCACTTACTAGCGGTACCTACAATGAGCAGTTCTTC.

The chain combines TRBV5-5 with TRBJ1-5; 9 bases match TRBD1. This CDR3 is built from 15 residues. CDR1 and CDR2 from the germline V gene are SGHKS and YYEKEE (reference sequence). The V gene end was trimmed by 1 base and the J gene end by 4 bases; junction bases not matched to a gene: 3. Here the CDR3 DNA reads TGTGCCAGCAGCTTGTGGGACAGGGATAATCAGCCCCAGCATTTT. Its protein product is CASSLWDRDNQPQHF. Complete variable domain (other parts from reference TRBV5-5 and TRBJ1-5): DAGVTQSPTHLIKTRGQQVTLRCSPISGHKSVSWYQQVLGQGPQFIFQYYEKEERGRGNFPDRFSARQFPNYSSELNVNALLLGDSALYLCASSLWDRDNQPQHFGDGTRLSIL.

In DNA, the CDR3 is TGTGCCAGCAGTTTAAACTGGGGAAGTGGGAACACTGAAGCTTTCTTT. Its protein product is CASSLNWGSGNTEAFF. The rearrangement uses TRBV28 and TRBJ1-1, with D unresolved. CDR1 and CDR2 (germline): MDHEN, SYDVKM. The CDR3 contains 16 residues. V was pared by 2 bases and J by 1 base, with 14 bases between.

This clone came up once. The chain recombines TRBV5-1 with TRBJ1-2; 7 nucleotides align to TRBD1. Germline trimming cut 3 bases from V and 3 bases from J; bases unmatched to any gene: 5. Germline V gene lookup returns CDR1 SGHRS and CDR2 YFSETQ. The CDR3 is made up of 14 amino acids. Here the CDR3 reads CASSSPGQYYGYTF. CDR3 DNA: TGCGCCAGCAGCTCCCCGGGACAGTACTATGGCTACACCTTC.